This TCR beta chain comes out of a study of blood T cells in healthy people across ages. Notes on the study in general: In older individuals, TCR beta diversity per million T cells was lower, falling roughly linearly with age. The study found more naive CD4+ cells and higher diversity in long-lived than aged donors.

Each sample provided at least 5 micrograms of extracted total RNA. Primed by a sample-barcoded 5' primer and a J-beta primer mix, a second PCR proceeded for about 7 to 11 cycles. One entry per CDR3 protein results from TCRdb running MiXCR on the 5' RACE reads. The profile shows some 730,000 distinct CDR3 sequences, about 24% of them singletons. The germline CDR1 and CDR2 sequences are LGHNA and YSLEER. The CDR3 contains 14 residues. V shed 4 bases and J 7 bases; nucleotides not matched to a gene: 7. About this clonotype itself: Its antigen is unknown.

The receptor was isolated from a man aged 70-80 years in good health. The genes are TRBV4-3 and TRBJ1-1, with 9 bases lining up with TRBD1. Sequenced material: blood. The CDR3 reads CASSPGTGRGEAFF. The CDR3 DNA sequence: TGCGCCAGCAGCCCCGGGACAGGGAGAGGTGAAGCTTTCTTT.